The clone carrying this T cell receptor (beta chain) was counted only a few times. Clones were sequenced by immunoSEQ multiplex PCR, and TCRdb holds only the in-frame ones, with some missing. The sample carries 15,000 to 20,000 clones, approximately 81% recorded once. These data originate in a study of T cell responses to AZD1222 COVID-19 vaccine. Germline loops: CDR1 WSHSY, CDR2 SAAADI. The CDR3 is 17 residues long. With 8 bases clipped from V and 3 bases from J, the junction kept 17 bases outside the gene matches. The chain is built from TRBV10-2 and TRBJ2-5, with 8 bases identical to TRBD2. The sequences come from peripheral blood, collected 28 days after the second AZD1222 dose. This clonotype was sampled from an adult who received the AZD1222 COVID-19 vaccine. CDR3 sequence reads: CASGEGLSGMGEETQYF. The DNA of the CDR3 is TGCGCCAGCGGGGAGGGGCTTAGCGGGATGGGGGAAGAGACCCAGTACTTC.